Sequencing of this TCR beta chain was carried out in a study of technical replicates of blood from several donors. The method was immunoSEQ multiplex PCR; TCRdb's version includes in-frame clones alone and lacks a portion of them. The sample lists about 68,000 clones; around 97% were seen once. V was clipped by 4 bases and J by 7 bases, with 17 bases between them. This CDR3 has 14 residues. Germline V gene sequence: CDR1 SGHRS, CDR2 YFSETQ. The sample was T cells isolated from PBMCs. This chain connects TRBV5-1 to TRBJ1-2; weak D call: TRBD1 (6 bases). This receptor was taken from a human donor in good health. The CDR3 bases are TGCGCCAGCAGCCTGCAAGACAGGAGCACTGGCTACACCTTC. This codes for CASSLQDRSTGYTF.